Following are 10 T cell receptor beta chains from one sample sequenced in a study of radiation and T cells in renal cell carcinoma. This sample's time point: baseline pretreatment blood. Treatment meaning: 15 Gy SBRT to primary tumor, nephrectomy 4 weeks later. This table comes from immunoSEQ multiplex PCR, and its TCRdb copy is limited to in-frame clones, with some not included. The table has around 140,000 clones, about 85% seen once. The sample here was blood, taken from a patient whose treatment included radiotherapy and nephrectomy. These receptors were collected from an older woman with renal cell carcinoma.

The J gene is TRBJ1-1, the V gene TRBV7-2; TRBD1 matches 8 bases. V lost 2 bases to trimming and J lost 1 base; unmatched junction nucleotides: 9. Germline V gives CDR1 SGHTA, CDR2 FQGNSA. The CDR3 length is 17 residues. The CDR3 is CASSLRQGAFWNTEAFF. The DNA for the CDR3 is TGTGCCAGCAGCTTAAGGCAGGGGGCGTTTTGGAACACTGAAGCTTTCTTT.

The gene calls are TRBV5-1 and TRBJ1-2, with D uncertain. CDR3 length equals 13 residues. The germline gives CDR1 SGHRS, CDR2 YFSETQ. Trimming removed 1 base at V and 6 bases at J, with 10 bases between. The CDR3 nucleotides are TGCGCCAGCAGCTTGTTGGAGGCGGATGGCTACACCTTC. Protein product: CASSLLEADGYTF.

V usage is TRBV9 and J usage is TRBJ2-5; 12 nucleotides align to TRBD2. This CDR3 comprises 16 residues. In germline, CDR1 is SGDLS, CDR2 YYNGEE. Trimming removed 4 bases from V and 2 bases from J; junction bases left unmatched: 6. The CDR3 loop reads CASSPRLAGDQETQYF. CDR3 DNA: TGTGCCAGCAGCCCCCGACTAGCGGGGGATCAAGAGACCCAGTACTTC.

The chain couples TRBV7-2 to TRBJ2-3; D is perhaps TRBD1 or TRBD2 (5 bases each). Trimming removed 3 bases at V and 4 bases at J, with 8 bases between. Germline V CDR1 and CDR2: SGHTA, FQGNSA. The CDR3 has 13 amino acids. CDR3 bases: TGTGCCAGCAGCTTTCGGGGCGCAGATACGCAGTATTTT. It yields the protein CASSFRGADTQYF.

The gene calls are TRBV7-2 and TRBJ1-5; no definite D call. V was trimmed by 1 base and J by 2 bases, leaving 6 bases between them. The CDR3 is 14 residues long. CDR1 is SGHTA and CDR2 is FQGNSA in the germline V gene. CDR3: CASSLVGGNQPQHF. The CDR3 region has the DNA TGTGCCAGCAGCTTAGTAGGCGGCAATCAGCCCCAGCATTTT. The full variable domain, its missing parts supplied by reference TRBV7-2 and TRBJ1-5, is GAGVSQSPSNKVTEKGKDVELRCDPISGHTALYWYRQSLGQGLEFLIYFQGNSAPDKSGLPSDRFSAERTGGSVSTLTIQRTQQEDSAVYLCASSLVGGNQPQHFGDGTRLSIL.

The chain joins TRBV5-3 to TRBJ1-1; possibly TRBD1 for D (5 bases). TRBV5-3 belongs to the ORF category, with a function that is uncertain. This CDR3 region has 18 residues. Deletions cut 3 bases from V and 3 bases from J, with 24 bases between. DNA of the CDR3: TGTGCCAGAAGCTGGGGGGTGTGTGTAGACTTATCATACACTGAAGCTTTCTTT. Its protein is CARSWGVCVDLSYTEAFF.

The chain has TRBV14 and TRBJ1-1, with TRBD1 as a possible D gene (6 bases). V was shortened by 4 bases and J by 5 bases, with 20 bases between the two germline ends. From germline, CDR1 is SGHDN and CDR2 FVKESK. This CDR3 has 16 residues. The CDR3 DNA follows: TGTGCCAGCAGCCGACCCCAGGGGCCCCTGGGGACTGAAGCTTTCTTT. Its protein is CASSRPQGPLGTEAFF.

This clone was detected only a few times. This chain uses TRBV5-1 with TRBJ2-3; 10 nucleotides agree with TRBD1. The CDR3 covers 15 residues. V gave up 4 bases and J gave up 2 bases; unmatched junction bases: 4. Germline lookup yields CDR1 SGHRS and CDR2 YFSETQ. In nucleotides, the CDR3 is TGCGCCAGCAGCGGTGGGACAGGGGACACAGATACGCAGTATTTT. Encoded protein: CASSGGTGDTDTQYF.

The chain has TRBV18 and TRBJ2-5; possibly TRBD1 for D (5 bases). This CDR3 has 15 residues. Trimming cost V 3 bases and J 1 base, with 12 bases left between them. The germline V gene has CDR1 KGHSH and CDR2 LQKENI. In DNA, the CDR3 is TGTGCCAGCTCACCGTCTCCTAGGGGCCAAGAGACCCAGTACTTC. Its protein product is CASSPSPRGQETQYF.

The chain uses TRBV7-2 and TRBJ2-1; 8 nucleotides line up with TRBD1. V was clipped by 5 bases and J by 5 bases; unmatched bases: 11. Germline CDR1 reads SGHTA; CDR2 reads FQGNSA. The CDR3 runs to 16 residues. The CDR3 sequence: CASSPRQGKRHNEQFF. DNA of the CDR3: TGTGCCAGCAGCCCCCGACAGGGGAAGAGGCACAATGAGCAGTTCTTC.